This TCR beta chain appears in the sequencing data of a study of blood T cell repertoires in COVID-19. In the study overall: PBMCs, B-cell-depleted T cells, or T cells were the source of the cDNA or gDNA that made up the material.

The CDR3 sequence is 18 residues long. V lost 5 bases to trimming and J lost 7 bases; unmatched junction nucleotides: 14. Germline loops: CDR1 SGHAT, CDR2 FQNNGV. Data came from immunoSEQ multiplex PCR; TCRdb stores just in-frame clones and leaves some out. The sample has tens of thousands of clones, approximately 80% seen once; the top ten hold 4.8%. The receptor was derived from a woman older than 75 with active or convalescent COVID-19. V usage is TRBV11-2 and J usage is TRBJ2-1, with 13 bases matching TRBD2. Specimen: peripheral blood. The CDR3 here is CASSLQTLTSGRVNEQFF. CDR3 DNA sequence: TGTGCCAGCAGCCTACAAACGCTTACTAGCGGGAGGGTGAATGAGCAGTTCTTC.